This T cell receptor beta chain was recovered during a study of blood T cell repertoires in COVID-19 (dated by TCRdb to about 2020). General notes on the study: Samples covering the acute and convalescent phases of COVID-19 were provided by collaborators in the United States, Italy and Spain. The material from the prospective study consisted of cDNA or gDNA derived from T cells, B-cell-depleted T cells, or PBMCs. The dataset comprised deeply sampled blood TCRbeta repertoires from subjects exposed to, actively infected with, or recovered from COVID-19. The repertoires were made available in a free public database intended to serve as a resource for research on the immune response to SARS-CoV-2. The samples were drawn from two sources: the first 160 participants of the ongoing ImmuneRACE study, and 1,000 to 1,500 subjects contributed by 6 global collaborators. The sample metadata nearly always contained a de-identified subject ID, COVID-19 status, age in years and sex. HLA class I and class II types, where available, came from metadata supplied by the sample provider rather than from assay-based typing. Summary of the overall study and its limitations: The amount of clinical and demographic metadata varied by source and participant and was provided uncurated.

Samples from volunteer blood donors who had recovered from COVID-19 were contributed by a second Seattle source. Collaborating institutions collected whole blood in K2EDTA tubes following their own protocols. For TCRbeta analysis, collaborator samples were shipped as frozen whole blood, as isolated PBMCs, or as DNA extracted from either sample type. Counted from cysteine to phenylalanine, this CDR3 has 15 amino acids. Only the CDR3 portion is preserved as DNA: 45 bases, with reading frame beginning at the first base. The germline V gene sets CDR1 to MNHEY and CDR2 to SVGAGI. V is cut by 4 bases and J by 0 bases, and the space between the germline ends is 10 bases. The immunoSEQ Assay, a bias-controlled multiplex PCR, was used to amplify TCRbeta CDR3 regions from genomic DNA. As for the original processing: Within the assay, amplification of reference gene primers was used to estimate how many nucleated cells each sample contained. To quantify the absolute abundance of each unique TCRbeta CDR3 rearrangement, sequence reads were collapsed and filtered. For each sample, productive Simpson clonality was calculated as the square root of Simpson's diversity index over productive rearrangements. In TCRdb, the immuneACCESS table is reduced to in-frame sequences with V and J assigned. These tables do not hold every clone; where another copy was compared, an unresolved V gene accounts for under half, and the others remain unexplained. V, J and clone size were drawn from that table, and D and trimming were deduced from the DNA. The sample table lists about 200,000 clones, around nine tenths of them with a count of one. Roughly 6% of the sample is held by the ten biggest clonotypes.

This clone was counted a single time. The specificity of this receptor is unknown. Base qualities are missing; no much larger clone stands one base away. The sequence was obtained from a man between 60 and 70 years old who had recovered from COVID-19. The chain joins TRBV6-5 to TRBJ2-1; D gene: possibly TRBD2, on 5 matching bases. Sample: peripheral blood. The CDR3 in this case is CASSSRGYSYNEQFF. The base sequence is TGTGCCAGCAGTTCCCGGGGTTACTCCTACAATGAGCAGTTCTTC.